Here is one T cell receptor beta chain with its context. This entry comes from a study of blood T cell repertoires in COVID-19. About the research overall: T cells, B-cell-depleted T cells, or PBMCs supplied cDNA or gDNA.

The V gene's germline CDR1 is MNHNY and CDR2 SVGAGI (reference sequence). V lost 8 bases, J lost 7 bases, and 21 bases lay in between. CDR3 length: 15 residues. TCRdb's copy holds only in-frame clones and misses some; the assay was immunoSEQ multiplex PCR. The data contain about 220,000 clones, under 90% of them singletons. Sequencing was done on a sample of peripheral blood. The receptor comes from a man under 40 with active or convalescent COVID-19. The chain is built from TRBV6-6 and TRBJ2-1, with D tentatively TRBD2 (5 bases). CDR3 DNA sequence: TGTGCCAGCCACGAGGGAGAAGCGGTTGGAAATGAGCAGTTCTTC. This gives the protein CASHEGEAVGNEQFF.